This section outlines one TCR beta chain sequence together with its context. The entry originates in a study of blood T cell repertoires in COVID-19. Participants were aged 18 to 89 years, lived in 20 to 30 US areas, and enrolled virtually. The V segment lost 4 bases and the J segment 8 bases; nucleotides outside the gene matches: 12. This CDR3 spans 16 amino acids. CDR1 is LNHDA, CDR2 SQIVND, per germline (reference sequence). Original handling: Reference gene primer amplification gave estimated nucleated cell counts. Method: immunoSEQ multiplex PCR; TCRdb's copy keeps in-frame clones and lacks some. D and trimming come from the DNA, and the V and J calls and clone size come from that table. Among 250,000 to 400,000 clones listed, around 90% were seen once.

The chain joins TRBV19 to TRBJ2-1, with 9 bases matching TRBD1. Sequencing was carried out using PBMCs or T cells enriched from blood (not recorded which). The receptor was isolated from a man in his sixties who had recovered from COVID-19. The CDR3 region has the DNA TGTGCCAGTAGTACCGCGCGCGGGACAGGGCTGGATGAGCAGTTCTTC. Its protein is CASSTARGTGLDEQFF.